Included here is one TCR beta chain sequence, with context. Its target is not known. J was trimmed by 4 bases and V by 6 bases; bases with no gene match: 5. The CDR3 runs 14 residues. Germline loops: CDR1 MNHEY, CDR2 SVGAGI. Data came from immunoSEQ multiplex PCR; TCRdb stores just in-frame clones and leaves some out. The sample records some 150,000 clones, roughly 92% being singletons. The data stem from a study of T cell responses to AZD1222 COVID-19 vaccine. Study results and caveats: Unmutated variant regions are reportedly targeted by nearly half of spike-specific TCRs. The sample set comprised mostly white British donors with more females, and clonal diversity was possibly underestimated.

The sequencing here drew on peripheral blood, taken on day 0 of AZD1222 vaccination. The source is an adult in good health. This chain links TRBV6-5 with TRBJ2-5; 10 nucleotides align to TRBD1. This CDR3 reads CASRDRGLGETQYF. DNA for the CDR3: TGTGCCAGCAGAGACAGGGGGCTCGGAGAGACCCAGTACTTC.